Shown below are 25 T cell receptor beta chains from a single sample sequenced in a study of blood T cell repertoires in COVID-19. TCRdb keeps only in-frame clones here, not all; method: immunoSEQ multiplex PCR. Found here are some 160,000 clones, about nine tenths of them singletons; the top ten hold roughly 2%. Sequencing was carried out using peripheral blood. Receptors were obtained from a man in his late teens or twenties with acute or convalescent COVID-19.

The chain joins TRBV6-5 to TRBJ1-4, with TRBD1 identical over 8 bases. V was clipped by 8 bases and J by 7 bases; unmatched bases: 9. The CDR3 contains 14 residues. Germline V gives CDR1 MNHEY, CDR2 SVGAGI. Here the CDR3 DNA reads TGTGCCAGCGGAACAGGGGGTCTCGGTGAAAAACTGTTTTTT. Translating it yields CASGTGGLGEKLFF.

This chain uses TRBV4-1 with TRBJ2-6; D is possibly TRBD1 (5 bases). CDR3 size: 18 residues. The germline V gene encodes CDR1 MGHRA and CDR2 YSYEKL. The V end lost 1 base, the J end lost 0 bases, and 13 bases lay between the germline ends. CDR3 sequence reads: CASSQVVQGVSGANVLTF. CDR3 in DNA: TGCGCCAGCAGCCAAGTCGTGCAGGGTGTCTCTGGGGCCAACGTCCTGACTTTC.

This chain joins TRBV6-5 and TRBJ1-1; possibly TRBD1 for D (6 bases). The V gene's germline CDR1 is MNHEY and CDR2 SVGAGI. This CDR3 is 15 amino acids long. The V gene lost 5 bases and the J gene lost 0 bases, with 13 bases spanning the gap. The CDR3 sequence: CASSLRQALNTEAFF. The CDR3 region has the DNA TGTGCCAGCAGTCTCAGACAGGCGCTGAACACTGAAGCTTTCTTT.

V gene TRBV4-1 combines with J gene TRBJ1-2; the D gene is possibly TRBD1 (5 bases). V lost 3 bases and J 5 bases, leaving 25 bases between the germline ends. CDR3 length: 18 residues. Germline-derived CDR1 and CDR2 are MGHRA and YSYEKL. The CDR3 loop reads CASSQKALTDTLRYGYTF. CDR3 coding DNA: TGCGCCAGCAGCCAGAAGGCCTTGACGGACACCTTGAGGTATGGCTACACCTTC.

The chain uses TRBV7-9 and TRBJ1-6; perhaps TRBD1 as D (5 bases). V gave up 5 bases and J gave up 14 bases, with 22 bases separating them. CDR1 SEHNR and CDR2 FQNEAQ come from the germline V gene (reference sequence). The CDR3 is made up of 15 amino acids. The CDR3 nucleotides read TGTGCCAGCAGCCCCGATGACGGGGGGTATTCGGCCCTCCACTTT. Encoded protein: CASSPDDGGYSALHF.

The chain combines TRBV19 with TRBJ2-5, with D possibly matching TRBD2 (6 bases). Trimming stripped 3 bases from V and 3 bases from J, with 14 bases between. The CDR3 contains 15 residues. Germline V gene data show CDR1 as LNHDA and CDR2 as SQIVND (reference sequence). The CDR3 is CASSMITSRKETQYF. The CDR3 nucleotides are TGTGCCAGTAGTATGATAACTAGCAGAAAAGAGACCCAGTACTTC.

The chain combines TRBV10-3 with TRBJ2-6; possible D gene TRBD1, 6 bases. The CDR3 totals 16 residues. V shed 0 bases and J shed 1 base, with 7 bases lying between them. In germline, CDR1 is ENHRY, CDR2 SYGVKD. Here the CDR3 DNA reads TGTGCCATCAGTGAGTCCAGGGGTTCTGGGGCCAACGTCCTGACTTTC. It translates to CAISESRGSGANVLTF.

The chain carries TRBV4-1 and TRBJ2-7; 8 nucleotides agree with TRBD1. After removal of 4 bases from V and 6 bases from J, the junction contained 8 bases not matched to a gene. Germline V gene sequence: CDR1 MGHRA, CDR2 YSYEKL. The CDR3 runs 14 residues. CDR3 in DNA: TGCGCCAGCAGCCGACCGGGACAGGATAGCGAGCAGTACTTC. Residues: CASSRPGQDSEQYF.

The rearrangement joins TRBV6-1 to TRBJ2-1, with 12 bases lining up with TRBD2. This CDR3 spans 18 amino acids. Germline V CDR1 and CDR2: MNHNS, SASEGT. Unmatched junction bases numbered 11, after V lost 1 base and J lost 7 bases. The CDR3 coding sequence is TGTGCCAGCAGTGAAGTCCCAGCTAGCGGGAGGGCCGTAAATGAGCAGTTCTTC. Translating it yields CASSEVPASGRAVNEQFF.

The chain is built from TRBV4-1 and TRBJ2-1; D is perhaps TRBD2 (5 bases). CDR3 length: 14 residues. Germline V gene data show CDR1 as MGHRA and CDR2 as YSYEKL. Trimming removed 0 bases from V and 5 bases from J, with 8 bases in between. This CDR3 reads CASSQDGADNEQFF. CDR3 nucleotides: TGCGCCAGCAGCCAAGATGGAGCGGACAATGAGCAGTTCTTC.

This chain connects TRBV5-4 to TRBJ1-1; D is unclear. Germline values: CDR1 SGHNT, CDR2 YYREEE (reference sequence). Deletions cut 0 bases from V and 0 bases from J, with 12 bases between. The CDR3 length is 16 residues. The CDR3 DNA is TGTGCCAGCAGCTTGGCCATCGGAGCCATGAACACTGAAGCTTTCTTT. Protein: CASSLAIGAMNTEAFF.

V and J are TRBV4-1 and TRBJ2-7; possibly TRBD2 for D (8 bases). V lost 0 bases to trimming and J lost 4 bases, with 22 bases between them. Germline values: CDR1 MGHRA, CDR2 YSYEKL. This CDR3 has 18 residues. For the CDR3, the DNA is TGCGCCAGCAGCCAAGATCCCAACGGGAGGGGGCGCGAATACGAGCAGTACTTC. This gives the protein CASSQDPNGRGREYEQYF.

This clone was seen a single time. J is TRBJ1-1 and V is TRBV18; 12 bases fit TRBD1. V trimming: 4 bases; J trimming: 5 bases; junction bases outside the gene matches: 11. The CDR3 loop spans 17 amino acids. Germline V gene lookup returns CDR1 KGHSH and CDR2 LQKENI. The CDR3 loop reads CASSLRDRGLRGTEAFF. CDR3 sequence (DNA): TGTGCCAGCTCACTGCGGGACAGGGGGCTTAGGGGTACTGAAGCTTTCTTT.

This clone occurred once. V usage is TRBV18 and J usage is TRBJ1-1; TRBD1 agrees at 10 bases. There are 17 residues in the CDR3. Germline CDR1 KGHSH, CDR2 LQKENI. V lost 0 bases and J lost 5; bases outside the gene matches: 9. This chain's CDR3 is CASSPPGTGEGVTEAFF. DNA of the CDR3: TGTGCCAGCTCACCACCCGGGACAGGGGAGGGGGTTACTGAAGCTTTCTTT.

The rearrangement uses TRBV19 and TRBJ1-2; 8 bases match TRBD1. Losses at the gene ends were 10 bases for V and 2 bases for J; bases not matched to a gene: 6. This CDR3 comprises 13 residues. Germline V gene sequence: CDR1 LNHDA, CDR2 SQIVND (reference sequence). The CDR3, as DNA: TGTGCCACTGGACAGGGATTGAACTATGGCTACACCTTC. Its translation is CATGQGLNYGYTF. Combining the CDR3 with reference TRBV19 and TRBJ1-2 gives the whole variable domain DGGITQSPKYLFRKEGQNVTLSCEQNLNHDAMYWYRQDPGQGLRLIYYSQIVNDFQKGDIAEGYSVSREKKESFPLTVTSAQKNPTAFYLCATGQGLNYGYTFGSGTRLTVV.

The chain joins TRBV5-5 to TRBJ1-5, with a possible D match to TRBD1 (6 bases). CDR3 length: 14 amino acids. Trimming stripped 2 bases from V and 3 bases from J, with 9 bases between. Per germline, CDR1 SGHKS and CDR2 YYEKEE (reference sequence). The chain's CDR3 is CASSFTGLNQPQHF. CDR3 in DNA: TGTGCCAGCAGCTTTACAGGGCTCAATCAGCCCCAGCATTTT.

The chain uses TRBV19 and TRBJ2-2; the D gene is possibly TRBD2 (7 bases). The germline V gene encodes CDR1 LNHDA and CDR2 SQIVND (reference sequence). The CDR3 has 14 amino acids. Trimming cost V 7 bases and J 6 bases, with 15 bases left between them. CDR3: CASTFRGAPGELFF. Here the CDR3 DNA reads TGTGCCAGTACCTTCCGGGGGGCCCCCGGGGAGCTGTTTTTT.

This clone came up a few times. The CDR3 nucleotides are TGTGCCACCAGTGATTTCACCCAAGGGGGTGGCTACACCTTC. Amino acids: CATSDFTQGGGYTF. This sequence joins TRBV24-1 and TRBJ1-2, with D maybe TRBD1 (6 bases). Trimming left V 1 base short and J 7 bases short, with 12 bases between. The CDR3 contains 14 residues. Germline V gives CDR1 KGHDR, CDR2 SFDVKD.

This chain connects TRBV19 to TRBJ1-1, with a possible D match to TRBD1 (5 bases). The CDR3 spans 13 residues. From germline, CDR1 is LNHDA and CDR2 SQIVND (reference sequence). The V end lost 5 bases, the J end lost 0 bases, and 7 bases lay between the germline ends. The CDR3 protein is CASSSQVNTEAFF. CDR3 nucleotides: TGTGCCAGTAGTTCACAGGTGAACACTGAAGCTTTCTTT. The variable domain in full, with the rest retrieved from reference TRBV19 and TRBJ1-1, is DGGITQSPKYLFRKEGQNVTLSCEQNLNHDAMYWYRQDPGQGLRLIYYSQIVNDFQKGDIAEGYSVSREKKESFPLTVTSAQKNPTAFYLCASSSQVNTEAFFGQGTRLTVV.

This clone was seen only once. The chain links TRBV28 to TRBJ1-4, with a weak D call TRBD1 (5 bases). This CDR3 contains 13 residues. The V and J ends lost 11 bases and 7 bases respectively, with 17 bases between them. CDR1 and CDR2 (germline): MDHEN, SYDVKM. The CDR3 coding sequence is TGTGCCCACGCCCGGGCGGGGGTTGAAAAACTGTTTTTT. Translating it yields CAHARAGVEKLFF. The full variable domain, completed using reference TRBV28 and TRBJ1-4, is DVKVTQSSRYLVKRTGEKVFLECVQDMDHENMFWYRQDPGLGLRLIYFSYDVKMKEKGDIPEGYSVSREKKERFSLILESASTNQTSMYLCAHARAGVEKLFFGSGTQLSVL.

The CDR3 sequence is CASSLKDSMNYGYTF. The CDR3, as DNA: TGCGCCAGCAGCTTGAAAGACAGTATGAACTATGGCTACACCTTC. The chain carries TRBV5-1 and TRBJ1-2; tentative D call: TRBD1 (5 bases). Trimming pared 1 base from V and 2 bases from J, leaving 12 bases between. The CDR3 contains 15 residues. The germline gives CDR1 SGHRS, CDR2 YFSETQ.

This chain uses TRBV19 with TRBJ1-4; D is uncertain. V was shortened by 6 bases and J by 5 bases, with 13 bases between the two germline ends. CDR1 is LNHDA, CDR2 SQIVND, per germline (reference sequence). The length of the CDR3 is 14 residues. DNA for the CDR3: TGTGCCAGTAGCCCTCCGGGAAAGAATGAAAAACTGTTTTTT. This encodes CASSPPGKNEKLFF. The full variable domain, with the rest looked up from reference TRBV19 and TRBJ1-4, is DGGITQSPKYLFRKEGQNVTLSCEQNLNHDAMYWYRQDPGQGLRLIYYSQIVNDFQKGDIAEGYSVSREKKESFPLTVTSAQKNPTAFYLCASSPPGKNEKLFFGSGTQLSVL.

The V and J genes are TRBV4-2 and TRBJ2-7; 11 bases fit TRBD2. This CDR3 region has 16 residues. J lost 1 base, V lost 4 bases, and 6 bases had no gene match. Germline V CDR1 and CDR2: LGHNA, YNFKEQ. CDR3 DNA: TGTGCCAGCAGCCCCTTAGCGGGAGGGCAGTCCTACGAGCAGTACTTC. This encodes CASSPLAGGQSYEQYF.

This clone is a singleton in its sample. J is TRBJ1-5 and V is TRBV28; 7 bases fit TRBD1. Germline CDR1 reads MDHEN; CDR2 reads SYDVKM. Trimming removed 5 bases from V and 5 bases from J; junction bases left unmatched: 15. This CDR3 is built from 17 residues. CDR3 nucleotides: TGTGCCAGCAGTCCCCGTTTAACAGGGGCGATCGATCAGCCCCAGCATTTT. It specifies CASSPRLTGAIDQPQHF.

The V gene is TRBV30, the J gene TRBJ1-1; D is unclear. CDR1 and CDR2 from the germline V gene are GTSNPN and SVGIG (reference sequence). This CDR3 comprises 14 residues. Trimming took off 4 bases at V and 0 bases at J, with 12 bases between the two ends. The CDR3 region has the DNA TGTGCCTGGATTCCGAGGTTTTTGAACACTGAAGCTTTCTTT. Amino acids: CAWIPRFLNTEAFF.